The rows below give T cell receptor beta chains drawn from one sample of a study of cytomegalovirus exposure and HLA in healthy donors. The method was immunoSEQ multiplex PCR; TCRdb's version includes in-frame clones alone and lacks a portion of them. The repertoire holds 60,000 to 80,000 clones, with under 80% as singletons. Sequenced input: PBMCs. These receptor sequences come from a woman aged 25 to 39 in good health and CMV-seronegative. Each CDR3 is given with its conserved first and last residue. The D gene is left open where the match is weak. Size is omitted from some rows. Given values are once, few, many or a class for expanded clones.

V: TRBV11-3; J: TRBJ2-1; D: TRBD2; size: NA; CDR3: CASSGETSGSNNEQFF; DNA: TGTGCCAGCAGCGGAGAGACTAGCGGGAGTAACAATGAGCAGTTCTTC
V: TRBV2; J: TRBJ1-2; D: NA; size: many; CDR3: CASSSPPGNNYGYTF; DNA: TGTGCCAGCAGTTCCCCCCCGGGGAATAACTATGGCTACACCTTC
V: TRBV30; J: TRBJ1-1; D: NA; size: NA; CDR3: CAWRAGPSNTEAFF; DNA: TGTGCCTGGAGGGCGGGACCGTCGAACACTGAAGCTTTCTTT
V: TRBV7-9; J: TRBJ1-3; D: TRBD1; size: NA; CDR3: CASSPWGQGAGNTIYF; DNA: TGTGCCAGCAGCCCATGGGGACAGGGGGCTGGAAACACCATATATTTT
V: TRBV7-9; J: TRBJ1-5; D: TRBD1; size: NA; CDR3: CASSYQGAVSNQPQHF; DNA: TGTGCCAGCAGTTACCAGGGGGCTGTCAGCAATCAGCCCCAGCATTTT
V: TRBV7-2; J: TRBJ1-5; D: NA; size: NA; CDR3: CASSFRGGNQPQHF; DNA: TGTGCCAGCAGCTTTCGGGGAGGGAATCAGCCCCAGCATTTT
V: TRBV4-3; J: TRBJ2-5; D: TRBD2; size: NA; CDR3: CASSQGGGRNLGETQYF; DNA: TGCGCCAGCAGCCAAGGGGGCGGGAGAAACCTTGGAGAGACCCAGTACTTC
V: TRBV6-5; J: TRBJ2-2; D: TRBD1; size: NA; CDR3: CASSYDRGRRELFF; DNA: TGTGCCAGCAGTTACGACAGGGGCAGGAGGGAGCTGTTTTTT
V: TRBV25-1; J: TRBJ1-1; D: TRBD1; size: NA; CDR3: CASIGVDRGNAEAFF; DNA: TGTGCCAGCATCGGTGTAGACAGGGGGAACGCTGAAGCTTTCTTT
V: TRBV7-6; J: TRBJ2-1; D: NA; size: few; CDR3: CASSPLSGGGEQFF; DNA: TGTGCCAGCAGCCCACTTAGTGGTGGTGGTGAGCAGTTCTTC
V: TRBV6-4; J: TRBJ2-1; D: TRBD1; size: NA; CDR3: CASSRDSYNEQFF; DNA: TGTGCCAGCAGCCGGGACAGCTACAATGAGCAGTTCTTC
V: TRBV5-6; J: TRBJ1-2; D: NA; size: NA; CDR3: CASSFLGRLNYGYTF; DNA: TGTGCCAGCAGCTTTTTAGGCAGACTTAACTATGGCTACACCTTC
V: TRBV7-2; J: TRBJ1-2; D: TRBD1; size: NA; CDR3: CASSPTGGNYGYTF; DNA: TGTGCCAGCAGCCCCACAGGGGGCAACTATGGCTACACCTTC
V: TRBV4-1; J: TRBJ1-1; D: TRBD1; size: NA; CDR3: CASSRGQGETEAFF; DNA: TGCGCCAGCAGCCGCGGACAGGGTGAGACTGAAGCTTTCTTT
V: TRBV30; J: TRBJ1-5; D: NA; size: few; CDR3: CAWSERGGQPQHF; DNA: TGTGCCTGGAGTGAAAGGGGGGGCCAGCCCCAGCATTTT
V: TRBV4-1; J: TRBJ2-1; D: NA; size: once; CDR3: CASSHHPESNEQFF; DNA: TGCGCCAGCAGCCACCACCCCGAGTCCAATGAGCAGTTCTTC
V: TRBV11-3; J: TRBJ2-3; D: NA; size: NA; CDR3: CASSLGFGQRTDTQYF; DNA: TGTGCCAGCAGCTTAGGCTTCGGACAGCGCACAGATACGCAGTATTTT
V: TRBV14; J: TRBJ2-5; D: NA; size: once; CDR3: CASSQADGNMYQETQYF; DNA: TGTGCCAGCAGCCAAGCTGACGGGAACATGTACCAAGAGACCCAGTACTTC
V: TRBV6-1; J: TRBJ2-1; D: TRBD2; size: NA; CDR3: CASSNSGSDYNEQFF; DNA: TGTGCCAGCAGTAATAGCGGGAGCGACTACAATGAGCAGTTCTTC
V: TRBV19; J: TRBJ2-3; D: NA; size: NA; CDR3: CASSFYGGPNTDTQYF; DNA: TGTGCCAGTAGTTTTTACGGGGGGCCTAACACAGATACGCAGTATTTT
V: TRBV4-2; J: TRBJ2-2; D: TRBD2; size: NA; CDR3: CASSQDTESGGFSDGELFF; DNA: TGTGCCAGCAGCCAAGATACAGAAAGCGGGGGTTTTTCTGACGGGGAGCTGTTTTTT
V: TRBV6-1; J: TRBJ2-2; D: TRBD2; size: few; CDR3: CASKVLAGAFGELFF; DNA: TGTGCCAGCAAGGTACTAGCGGGAGCCTTCGGGGAGCTGTTTTTT
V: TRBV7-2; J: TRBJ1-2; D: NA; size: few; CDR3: CASSPRGVGNYGYTF; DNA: TGTGCCAGCAGCCCTAGGGGTGTAGGGAACTATGGCTACACCTTC
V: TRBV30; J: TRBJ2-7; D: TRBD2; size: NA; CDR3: CAWSTPGGPLEQYF; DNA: TGTGCCTGGAGTACGCCGGGAGGGCCTCTCGAGCAGTACTTC
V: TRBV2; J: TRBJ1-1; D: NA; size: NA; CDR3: CASSEPDKRNTEAFF; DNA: TGTGCCAGCAGTGAACCGGACAAGAGAAACACTGAAGCTTTCTTT
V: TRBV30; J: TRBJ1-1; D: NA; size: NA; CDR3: CAWSVLRLLLQNTEAFF; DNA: TGTGCCTGGAGTGTACTTAGACTATTACTACAGAACACTGAAGCTTTCTTT
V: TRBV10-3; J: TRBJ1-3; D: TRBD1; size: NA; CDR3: CAISEDRGQATIYF; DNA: TGTGCCATCAGTGAGGACAGGGGGCAGGCCACCATATATTTT
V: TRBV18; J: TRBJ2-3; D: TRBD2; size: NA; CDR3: CASSLLGLANLTDTQYF; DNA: TGTGCCAGCTCACTCCTCGGACTAGCCAACCTCACAGATACGCAGTATTTT
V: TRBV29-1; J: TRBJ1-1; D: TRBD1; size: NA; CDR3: CSVPDRGGTEAFF; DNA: TGCAGCGTTCCGGACAGGGGAGGAACTGAAGCTTTCTTT
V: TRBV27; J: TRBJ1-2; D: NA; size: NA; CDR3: CASSLTAYLDYGYTF; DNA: TGTGCCAGCAGTTTAACGGCCTACCTAGACTATGGCTACACCTTC
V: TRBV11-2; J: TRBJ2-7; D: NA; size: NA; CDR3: CASSLVGGTYSEQYF; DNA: TGTGCCAGCAGCTTAGTGGGCGGGACCTACTCCGAGCAGTACTTC
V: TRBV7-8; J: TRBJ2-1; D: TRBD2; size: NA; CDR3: CASTEFGTSVSNEQFF; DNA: TGTGCCAGCACTGAATTTGGGACTAGCGTTTCTAATGAGCAGTTCTTC
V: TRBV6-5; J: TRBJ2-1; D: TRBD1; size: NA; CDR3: CASSPWDRRNEQFF; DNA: TGTGCCAGCAGCCCCTGGGACAGACGCAATGAGCAGTTCTTC
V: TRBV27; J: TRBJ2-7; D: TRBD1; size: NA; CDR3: CASISTGGSYEQYF; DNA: TGTGCCAGCATCTCAACAGGGGGGTCCTACGAGCAGTACTTC
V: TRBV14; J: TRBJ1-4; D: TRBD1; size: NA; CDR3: CASSQVGTANEKLFF; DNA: TGTGCCAGCAGCCAAGTTGGGACAGCTAATGAAAAACTGTTTTTT
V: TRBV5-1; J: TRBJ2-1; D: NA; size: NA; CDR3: CASSTTSNEQFF; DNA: TGCGCCAGCAGCACTACTAGCAATGAGCAGTTCTTC
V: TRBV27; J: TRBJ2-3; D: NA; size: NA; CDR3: CASSFLDREGDTQYF; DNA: TGTGCCAGCAGTTTTCTGGACAGGGAGGGAGATACGCAGTATTTT
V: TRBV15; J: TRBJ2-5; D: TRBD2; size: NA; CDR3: CATSRGSPGLVETQYF; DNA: TGTGCCACCAGCAGGGGATCGCCGGGACTAGTAGAGACCCAGTACTTC
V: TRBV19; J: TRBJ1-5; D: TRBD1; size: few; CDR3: CASSGYRGNNQPQHF; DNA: TGTGCCAGTAGTGGATACAGGGGAAACAATCAGCCCCAGCATTTT
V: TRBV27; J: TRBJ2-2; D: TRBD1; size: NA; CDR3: CASSLSGTANTGELFF; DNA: TGTGCCAGCAGCCTATCCGGGACAGCGAACACCGGGGAGCTGTTTTTT
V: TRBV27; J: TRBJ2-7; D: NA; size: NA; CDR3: CASSPYRGTSYEQYF; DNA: TGTGCCAGCAGTCCTTACCGGGGGACCTCGTACGAGCAGTACTTC
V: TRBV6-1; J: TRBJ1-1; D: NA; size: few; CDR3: CASSEVTVFSRATEAFF; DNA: TGTGCCAGCAGTGAGGTGACAGTTTTCTCCAGGGCCACTGAAGCTTTCTTT
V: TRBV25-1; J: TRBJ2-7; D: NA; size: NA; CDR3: CASSDYGEEQYF; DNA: TGTGCCAGCAGTGATTACGGAGAAGAGCAGTACTTC
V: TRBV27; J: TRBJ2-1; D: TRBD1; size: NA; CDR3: CASSAGTGGRGEQFF; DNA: TGTGCCAGTTCAGCCGGGACAGGGGGCCGGGGTGAGCAGTTCTTC
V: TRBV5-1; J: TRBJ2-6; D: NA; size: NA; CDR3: CASSPSGGTGANVLTF; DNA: TGCGCCAGCAGCCCCTCTGGAGGGACCGGGGCCAACGTCCTGACTTTC
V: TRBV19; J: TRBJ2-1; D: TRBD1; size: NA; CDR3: CASSSNDRGHYNEQFF; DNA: TGTGCCAGTAGTTCTAATGACAGGGGGCACTACAATGAGCAGTTCTTC
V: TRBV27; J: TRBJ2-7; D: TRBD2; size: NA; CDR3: CASSSWRAGATSEQYF; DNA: TGTGCCAGCAGTTCCTGGAGAGCGGGAGCGACCTCCGAGCAGTACTTC
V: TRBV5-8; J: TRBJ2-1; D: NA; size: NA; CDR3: CASSLQRVYNEQFF; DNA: TGTGCCAGCAGCTTGCAACGGGTTTACAATGAGCAGTTCTTC
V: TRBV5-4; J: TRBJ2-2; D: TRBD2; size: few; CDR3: CASSTGLAGDTGELFF; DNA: TGTGCCAGCAGCACCGGACTAGCGGGGGACACCGGGGAGCTGTTTTTT
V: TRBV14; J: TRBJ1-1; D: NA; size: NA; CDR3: CASSQGGGLNTEAFF; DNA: TGTGCCAGCAGCCAAGGGGGGGGCCTGAACACTGAAGCTTTCTTT
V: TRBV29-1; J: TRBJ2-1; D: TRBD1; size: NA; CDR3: CSVERQGASEQFF; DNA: TGCAGCGTTGAGCGACAGGGGGCTAGTGAGCAGTTCTTC
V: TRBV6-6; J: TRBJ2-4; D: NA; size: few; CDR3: CASSRDLAKNIQYF; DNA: TGTGCCAGCAGCCGGGACTTAGCCAAAAACATTCAGTACTTC
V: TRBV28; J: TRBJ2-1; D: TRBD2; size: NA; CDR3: CASSLGSSGSDSKPFF; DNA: TGTGCCAGCAGTTTGGGTTCGAGCGGGAGTGATTCGAAGCCGTTCTTC
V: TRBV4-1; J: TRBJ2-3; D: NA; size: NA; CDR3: CASSQLAGTDTQYF; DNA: TGCGCCAGCAGCCAATTAGCGGGCACAGATACGCAGTATTTT
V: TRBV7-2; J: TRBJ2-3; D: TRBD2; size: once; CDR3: CASSSLLAGAADTQYF; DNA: TGTGCCAGCAGCTCACTACTAGCGGGAGCCGCAGATACGCAGTATTTT
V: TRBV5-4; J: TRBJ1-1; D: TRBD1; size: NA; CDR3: CASRQDRRVSTEAFF; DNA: TGTGCCAGCAGACAGGACAGGAGGGTGAGCACTGAAGCTTTCTTT
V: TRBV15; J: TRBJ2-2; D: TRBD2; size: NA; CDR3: CATSRDQASGNTGELFF; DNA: TGTGCCACCAGCAGAGATCAGGCTAGCGGTAACACCGGGGAGCTGTTTTTT
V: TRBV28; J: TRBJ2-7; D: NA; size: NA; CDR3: CASSLGPIAYEQYF; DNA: TGTGCCAGCAGTTTGGGGCCGATAGCCTACGAGCAGTACTTC